The 8 T cell receptor beta chains given below trace back to one sample, sequenced in a study of OX40 agonist ivuxolimab in advanced cancers. Some clones are missing from TCRdb's copy, which holds only in-frame ones; the method was immunoSEQ multiplex PCR. Altogether tens of thousands of clones are present, around 89% being singletons, with the ten largest covering roughly 6.5%. Here the sequenced sample was CD4+ or CD8+ T cells sorted from blood, taken in a trial of the OX40 agonist ivuxolimab. The receptors originated from an adult with an advanced solid tumor such as melanoma, head and neck, liver or kidney cancer.

The count of this clone is one. Here the CDR3 reads CASSGMGSPLHF. The CDR3 DNA reads TGTGCCAGCAGTGGAATGGGTTCACCCCTCCACTTT. The rearrangement links TRBV27 to TRBJ1-6; no clear D. Germline CDR1 and CDR2: MNHEY and SMNVEV (reference sequence). The V and J ends lost 5 bases and 9 bases respectively, with 8 bases between them. The CDR3 has 12 amino acids.

The rearrangement joins TRBV9 to TRBJ2-1, with 10 bases matching TRBD1. Germline V gives CDR1 SGDLS, CDR2 YYNGEE. V lost 2 bases to trimming and J lost 7 bases; unmatched junction nucleotides: 0. This CDR3 region has 13 residues. CDR3 region: CASSVDRGNEQFF. In DNA, the CDR3 is TGTGCCAGCAGCGTGGACAGGGGGAATGAGCAGTTCTTC.

The V and J genes are TRBV16 and TRBJ1-1, with 10 bases identical to TRBD1. In germline, CDR1 is KGHSY, CDR2 FQNENV. V lost 4 bases and J lost 4; bases outside the gene matches: 9. CDR3 length: 16 residues. CDR3 region: CASSPSTGGERTEAFF. CDR3 in DNA: TGTGCCAGCAGCCCTTCGACAGGGGGCGAGCGCACTGAAGCTTTCTTT.

The genes are TRBV6-5 and TRBJ1-2; D ambiguous. CDR1 and CDR2 (germline): MNHEY, SVGAGI. The CDR3 spans 14 residues. Trimming shortened V by 0 bases and J by 4 bases, and 9 bases separated the two germline ends. The CDR3 here is CASSYSEGSYGYTF. Here the CDR3 DNA reads TGTGCCAGCAGTTACTCGGAAGGATCCTATGGCTACACCTTC.

This sequence joins TRBV6-1 and TRBJ1-1; no clear D. Trimming removed 2 bases from V and 6 bases from J, with 10 bases in between. In germline, CDR1 is MNHNS, CDR2 SASEGT. This CDR3 comprises 13 residues. CDR3 residues: CASSEWQTPEAFF. For the CDR3, the DNA is TGTGCCAGCAGTGAATGGCAAACCCCTGAAGCTTTCTTT.

V gene TRBV27 combines with J gene TRBJ2-5; 14 nucleotides agree with TRBD2. CDR3 length equals 19 residues. CDR1 is MNHEY and CDR2 is SMNVEV in the germline V gene (reference sequence). Trimming removed 5 bases from V and 1 base from J; junction bases left unmatched: 12. This CDR3 is CASSPPGLAGVGFQETQYF. CDR3 bases: TGTGCCAGCAGTCCTCCGGGACTAGCGGGAGTAGGGTTCCAAGAGACCCAGTACTTC.

The V and J genes are TRBV7-9 and TRBJ1-5, with D tentatively TRBD1 (6 bases). Germline V gives CDR1 SEHNR, CDR2 FQNEAQ (reference sequence). Trimming shortened V by 4 bases and J by 5 bases, and 15 bases separated the two germline ends. The CDR3 covers 15 residues. The CDR3 here is CASSSVPGHDQPQHF. DNA for the CDR3: TGTGCCAGCAGCTCAGTCCCGGGACATGATCAGCCCCAGCATTTT. The full variable domain, rest sourced from reference TRBV7-9 and TRBJ1-5, is DTGVSQNPRHKITKRGQNVTFRCDPISEHNRLYWYRQTLGQGPEFLTYFQNEAQLEKSRLLSDRFSAERPKGSFSTLEIQRTEQGDSAMYLCASSSVPGHDQPQHFGDGTRLSIL.

The chain joins TRBV7-8 to TRBJ1-5, with a tentative D call TRBD1 (6 bases). V lost 5 bases and J lost 7, with 21 bases in between. This CDR3 contains 16 residues. Germline-derived CDR1 and CDR2 are SGHVS and FQNEAQ. The CDR3: CASSAPTGTFDQPQHF. CDR3 bases: TGTGCCAGCAGCGCCCCAACAGGGACTTTCGACCAGCCCCAGCATTTT. Combining the CDR3 with reference TRBV7-8 and TRBJ1-5 gives the whole variable domain GAGVSQSPRYKVAKRGQDVALRCDPISGHVSLFWYQQALGQGPEFLTYFQNEAQLDKSGLPSDRFFAERPEGSVSTLKIQRTQQEDSAVYLCASSAPTGTFDQPQHFGDGTRLSIL.